This T cell receptor beta chain was documented in a study of response to subunit inactivated influenza vaccine. Study-level results: New T cells are recruited in small numbers by each seasonal influenza vaccination, according to the authors' suggestion.

Trimming left V 1 base short and J 8 bases short, with 17 bases between. This CDR3 has 16 residues. CDR1 is SGHTA, CDR2 FQGNSA, per germline. This clonotype was seen a handful of times. Its specificity is unknown. TCRdb ran MiXCR on the RT-PCR reads and lists one entry per CDR3 protein. The sample lists about 700,000 distinct CDR3 sequences, around 14% seen once, with 5.5% to 8% in the top ten. The specimen comprised PBMCs from blood, sampled about 14 days before vaccination. The clonotype comes from a man over 45 who received an inactivated influenza vaccine. This chain links TRBV7-2 with TRBJ2-2, with D tentatively TRBD1 (5 bases). The CDR3 protein is CASSLGGFWESGELFF. The CDR3 DNA reads as TGTGCCAGCAGCTTAGGGGGCTTTTGGGAATCTGGGGAGCTGTTTTTT.